These 25 T cell receptor beta chains were sequenced from one sample in a study of OX40 agonist ivuxolimab in advanced cancers. The method was immunoSEQ multiplex PCR; TCRdb's version includes in-frame clones alone and lacks a portion of them. This table holds tens of thousands of clones, just over 85% found once. The source material was CD4+ or CD8+ T cells sorted from blood, sampled in a trial of the OX40 agonist ivuxolimab. These receptors all stem from an adult with an advanced solid tumor such as melanoma, head and neck, liver or kidney cancer.

DNA for the CDR3: TGTGCCAGCTCACCACCCGAGGCAGACCAAGAAGCTTTCTTT. Its protein is CASSPPEADQEAFF. The V gene is TRBV18, the J gene TRBJ1-1; D remains ambiguous. The CDR3 contains 14 residues. The germline V gene encodes CDR1 KGHSH and CDR2 LQKENI. Trimming took off 0 bases at V and 8 bases at J, with 13 bases between the two ends.

V usage is TRBV27 and J usage is TRBJ2-5; the D gene is possibly TRBD1 (6 bases). The V and J ends lost 5 bases and 4 bases respectively, with 11 bases between them. The CDR3 has 13 residues. Germline CDR1 MNHEY, CDR2 SMNVEV (reference sequence). This CDR3 reads CASSTRRGETQYF. CDR3 sequence (DNA): TGTGCCAGCAGTACTCGCAGGGGAGAGACCCAGTACTTC.

The chain recombines TRBV11-2 with TRBJ1-1; 8 positions agree with TRBD1. Trimming took 3 bases from V and 1 from J; bases not matched to a gene: 7. Germline CDR1 SGHAT, CDR2 FQNNGV. This CDR3 contains 16 residues. Here the CDR3 DNA reads TGTGCCAGCAGCTTCCCCGGGACAGGTGAGAACACTGAAGCTTTCTTT. As protein: CASSFPGTGENTEAFF.

The V call is TRBV28, the J call TRBJ1-2; D uncertain. Trimming took 7 bases from V and 8 from J, leaving 20 bases between them. Germline V gene data show CDR1 as MDHEN and CDR2 as SYDVKM. This CDR3 region has 14 residues. CDR3 sequence (DNA): TGTGCCAGCACCCGACAAAACAACGACTGGGGCTACACCTTC. This codes for CASTRQNNDWGYTF.

The chain links TRBV2 to TRBJ2-7; the match to TRBD1 covers 8 bases. V gave up 7 bases and J gave up 4 bases; unmatched junction bases: 9. The CDR3 extends over 14 amino acids. Germline lookup yields CDR1 SNHLY and CDR2 FYNNEI. This CDR3 is CASKPGTGDYEQYF. The CDR3 nucleotides are TGTGCCAGCAAACCCGGGACAGGCGATTACGAGCAGTACTTC.

V gene TRBV1 combines with J gene TRBJ2-5; the D call TRBD2 from the table was never checked on the DNA. TRBV1 is a known pseudogene. This CDR3 contains 16 residues. The CDR3 region is CTSSQFGTSGREIQYF. The CDR3 DNA sequence: TGCACCAGCAGCCAATTCGGGACTAGCGGGAGAGAGATCCAGTACTTC.

The chain carries TRBV10-2 and TRBJ2-1; 12 bases match TRBD2. This CDR3 has 17 amino acids. The J segment lost 2 bases and the V segment lost 7 bases, leaving 9 bases of the junction unmatched. Germline loops: CDR1 WSHSY, CDR2 SAAADI. The CDR3 region is CASTVTSGSMAYNEQFF. In DNA form, the CDR3 reads TGCGCCAGCACCGTGACTAGCGGGAGCATGGCCTACAATGAGCAGTTCTTC.

V and J are TRBV5-6 and TRBJ1-4; D perhaps matches TRBD1 (6 bases). The CDR3 contains 15 residues. Trimming removed 4 bases at V and 12 bases at J, with 22 bases between. Germline V gene sequence: CDR1 SGHDT, CDR2 YYEEEE. The CDR3 nucleotides are TGTGCCAGCAGCCTAACTGCGGGGGGCGGGACTGAACTGTTTTTT. It codes for CASSLTAGGGTELFF.

Concerning this clone itself: At one of its ends the junction is not consistent with the germline gene, which may arise from a read error. The genes are TRBV7-2 and TRBJ2-7; tentative D call: TRBD1 (7 bases). This CDR3 region has 14 residues. Germline loops: CDR1 SGHTA, CDR2 FQGNSA. CDR3 in DNA: TGTGCCAGCAGCTTAGCTGGACATCCGCCAGGGGGGATCTTC. Translation gives CASSLAGHPPGGIF.

The V call is TRBV5-1, the J call TRBJ2-1; 12 nucleotides match TRBD1. Losses at the gene ends were 2 bases for V and 8 bases for J; bases not matched to a gene: 5. Germline assignment: CDR1 SGHRS and CDR2 YFSETQ. The CDR3 is 15 residues long. CDR3 region: CASSLLGTGGDEQFF. The CDR3 nucleotides are TGCGCCAGCAGCTTACTCGGGACAGGGGGCGATGAGCAGTTCTTC.

The chain couples TRBV7-9 to TRBJ1-3; D remains ambiguous. V was pared by 1 base and J by 3 bases, with 4 bases between. The V gene's germline CDR1 is SEHNR and CDR2 FQNEAQ (reference sequence). This CDR3 comprises 13 residues. CDR3 nucleotides: TGTGCCAGCAGCTTAGTTGATGGAAACACCATATATTTT. This gives the protein CASSLVDGNTIYF.

The chain uses TRBV6-8 and TRBJ2-7; D remains ambiguous. CDR1 is MNHGY, CDR2 SAAAGT, per germline. The germline V and J ends were trimmed by 7 bases and 6 bases, with 10 bases remaining between them. The length of the CDR3 is 11 residues. CDR3 residues: CASTQVGEQYF. The CDR3 DNA follows: TGTGCCAGCACCCAGGTGGGCGAGCAGTACTTC.

The DNA of the CDR3 is TGTGCCAGCAGCTTGGGCCCCACGACTAGCAACGAGCAGTACTTC. Protein product: CASSLGPTTSNEQYF. This chain joins TRBV5-6 and TRBJ2-7; 7 nucleotides align to TRBD2. The length of the CDR3 is 15 residues. V lost 0 bases and J lost 5; bases outside the gene matches: 8. Germline V gives CDR1 SGHDT, CDR2 YYEEEE.

The chain couples TRBV28 to TRBJ1-1; D gene unclear. Between the trimmed V and J ends, which lost 6 bases and 7 bases, there was a span of 12 bases. The CDR3 loop spans 12 amino acids. From germline, CDR1 is MDHEN and CDR2 SYDVKM. CDR3 nucleotides: TGTGCCAGCAGCCTGGGGAACCTTGAAGCTTTCTTT. Its translation: CASSLGNLEAFF.

The chain uses TRBV7-9 and TRBJ1-2, with D possibly being TRBD1 (6 bases). CDR3 size: 15 residues. V lost 5 bases and J lost 4, with 17 bases in between. CDR1 and CDR2 (germline): SEHNR, FQNEAQ (reference sequence). In DNA form, the CDR3 reads TGTGCCAGCAGCCCCGGGACAATCTCCGGCTATGGCTACACCTTC. It encodes CASSPGTISGYGYTF.

The rearrangement joins TRBV28 to TRBJ1-5, with a possible D match to TRBD1 (6 bases). The V end was cut by 6 bases, the J end by 5 bases, with 23 bases between. The CDR3 spans 17 residues. From germline, CDR1 is MDHEN and CDR2 SYDVKM. For the CDR3, the DNA is TGTGCCAGCAGCCCTGTCGGTGTCGGGGGCGTGGATCAGCCCCAGCATTTT. This translates into CASSPVGVGGVDQPQHF.

V is TRBV7-9 and J is TRBJ2-1; TRBD2 is a possible D gene (5 bases). The V end was cut by 2 bases, the J end by 0 bases, with 8 bases between. Germline V gene lookup returns CDR1 SEHNR and CDR2 FQNEAQ (reference sequence). This CDR3 contains 15 residues. CDR3 bases: TGTGCCAGCAGCTTATCACGGGGCTCCTACAATGAGCAGTTCTTC. Its protein product is CASSLSRGSYNEQFF.

The sample holds a few counts of this clone. The chain recombines TRBV28 with TRBJ2-1, with 7 nucleotides matching TRBD2. The CDR3 has 15 residues. The germline V gene has CDR1 MDHEN and CDR2 SYDVKM. V was pared by 2 bases and J by 4 bases, with 5 bases of the junction left unmatched. The CDR3 region is CASSLRLAAYNEQFF. CDR3 coding DNA: TGTGCCAGCAGTTTAAGGCTAGCGGCTTACAATGAGCAGTTCTTC.

This chain joins TRBV28 and TRBJ2-7; D may be TRBD2 (5 bases). Trimming took 8 bases from V and 2 from J, leaving 19 bases between them. CDR3 size: 15 residues. Germline V gene data show CDR1 as MDHEN and CDR2 as SYDVKM. The CDR3 DNA sequence: TGTGCCAGCGGTTCCGGCGGGTCAGAACCCTACGAGCAGTACTTC. Its protein is CASGSGGSEPYEQYF.

On this clone: Other DNA sequences within the sample encode an identical CDR3. This chain links TRBV18 with TRBJ2-5; TRBD2 matches at 14 bases. The CDR3 covers 16 residues. Germline assignment: CDR1 KGHSH and CDR2 LQKENI. V shed 2 bases, J shed 5 bases, and the junction held 4 bases outside the gene matches. Written as DNA, the CDR3 is TGTGCCAGCTCACCAAAAGGACTAGCGGGGGGTGAGACCCAGTACTTC. This gives the protein CASSPKGLAGGETQYF.

The V and J genes are TRBV6-9 and TRBJ2-7; D not resolved. The CDR3 is made up of 14 amino acids. Germline loops: CDR1 MNHGY, CDR2 SVAAGI. The ends were cut back, 6 bases at V and 7 bases at J, with 19 bases in the middle. CDR3 sequence reads: CASRRNGPLGEQYF. Written as DNA, the CDR3 is TGTGCCAGCAGAAGAAACGGACCGCTCGGTGAGCAGTACTTC.

The rearrangement joins TRBV28 to TRBJ1-1; D unclear. This CDR3 is 15 amino acids long. Per germline, CDR1 MDHEN and CDR2 SYDVKM. Trimming removed 4 bases at V and 5 bases at J, with 17 bases between. CDR3 coding DNA: TGTGCCAGCAGTTCCCCCCCAGGAGGGAATACTGAAGCTTTCTTT. Protein: CASSSPPGGNTEAFF.

The J gene is TRBJ2-2, the V gene TRBV9, with D unclear. Germline CDR1 and CDR2: SGDLS and YYNGEE. The V and J ends lost 0 bases and 3 bases respectively, with 6 bases between them. The CDR3 is 14 amino acids. In DNA, the CDR3 is TGTGCCAGCAGCGTAGTAGGCGACACCGGGGAGCTGTTTTTT. Amino acids: CASSVVGDTGELFF. Complete variable domain (other parts from reference TRBV9 and TRBJ2-2): DSGVTQTPKHLITATGQRVTLRCSPRSGDLSVYWYQQSLDQGLQFLIQYYNGEERAKGNILERFSAQQFPDLHSELNLSSLELGDSALYFCASSVVGDTGELFFGEGSRLTVL.

Of note for this clone: Other nucleotide sequences in the sample specify the same CDR3. The V gene is TRBV7-3, the J gene TRBJ2-7; 7 nucleotides match TRBD2. The CDR3 loop spans 13 amino acids. CDR1 and CDR2 (germline): SGHTA, FQGTGA. After removal of 2 bases from V and 3 bases from J, the junction contained 1 base not matched to a gene. CDR3 nucleotides: TGTGCCAGCAGCTTAGGGGAGGGCTACGAGCAGTACTTC. Translated, it gives CASSLGEGYEQYF.

The V call is TRBV11-1, the J call TRBJ2-3, with 8 bases matching TRBD2. The CDR3 contains 15 residues. V lost 3 bases to trimming and J lost 4 bases; unmatched junction nucleotides: 6. Germline assignment: CDR1 SGHAT and CDR2 FQDESV (reference sequence). Here the CDR3 DNA reads TGTGCCAGCAGCTTCGGACTAGCAGTTGCAGATACGCAGTATTTT. Protein product: CASSFGLAVADTQYF.